The clone carrying this T cell receptor beta chain was found a few times. This entry is derived from a study of early T cells in non-severe SARS-CoV-2 infection. Study details: Bulk RNA from unsorted whole blood was sequenced; chains were unpaired.

Unique molecular identifiers were added to individual cDNA molecules. One entry per CDR3 protein, called by TCRdb with MiXCR from the 5' RACE reads. This sample has 50,000 to 75,000 distinct CDR3 sequences, with 12% found just once. Germline assignment: CDR1 LGHNA and CDR2 YNFKEQ. CDR3 length equals 14 residues. V was cut by 4 bases and J by 5 bases, with 14 bases left in between. The rearrangement links TRBV4-2 to TRBJ1-2; possible D gene TRBD1, 6 bases. The TCR sequence derives from an adult who was a healthcare worker with PCR-confirmed SARS-CoV-2 infection or an uninfected control (not recorded which). The donor label of this sample is uncertain. Sequences were derived from whole blood, sampled at baseline. This chain's CDR3 is CASSPTRGSYGYTF. The CDR3, as DNA: TGTGCCAGCAGCCCAACAAGGGGGAGTTATGGCTACACCTTC.